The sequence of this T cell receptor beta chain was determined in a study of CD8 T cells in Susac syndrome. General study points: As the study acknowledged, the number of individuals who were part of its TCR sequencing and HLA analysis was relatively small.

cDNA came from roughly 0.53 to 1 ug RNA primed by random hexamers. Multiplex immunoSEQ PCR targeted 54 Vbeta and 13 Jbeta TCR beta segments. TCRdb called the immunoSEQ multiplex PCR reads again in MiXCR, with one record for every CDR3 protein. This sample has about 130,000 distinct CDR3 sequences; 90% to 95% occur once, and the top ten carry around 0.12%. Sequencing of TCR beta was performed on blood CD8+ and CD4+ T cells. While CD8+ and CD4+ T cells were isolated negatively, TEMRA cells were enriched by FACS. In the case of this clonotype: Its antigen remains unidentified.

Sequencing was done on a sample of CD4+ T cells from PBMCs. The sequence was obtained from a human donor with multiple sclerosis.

CDR3 sequence (DNA): TGTGCCAGCAGCCCTAATACGATCCCAGGGGTGAAGGACTACGAGCAGTACTTC. It translates to CASSPNTIPGVKDYEQYF. The chain uses TRBV7-6 and TRBJ2-7; D possibly corresponds to TRBD1 (6 bases). V lost 5 bases to trimming and J lost 3 bases, with 26 bases between them. CDR3 length: 18 residues. Germline CDR1 and CDR2: SGHVS and FNYEAQ.